This T cell receptor (beta chain) was captured in a study of blood T cell repertoires in COVID-19. Whole-study context: The United States, Italy and Spain were the sources of the acute and convalescent COVID-19 samples. Sample material is recorded as cDNA or gDNA derived from T cells, B-cell-depleted T cells, or PBMCs.

This CDR3 has 12 amino acids. Between the trimmed V and J ends, which lost 7 bases and 2 bases, there was a span of 8 bases. CDR1 and CDR2 (germline): MNHEY, SVGAGI. TCRdb keeps only in-frame clones here, not all; method: immunoSEQ multiplex PCR. The sample holds about 28,000 clones; roughly nine tenths are singletons and the top ten take 9.3%. The sample taken for sequencing was peripheral blood. The TCR was taken from a human donor in a cohort sampled during active COVID-19. The chain employs TRBV6-5 and TRBJ1-1; D unclear. CDR3 coding DNA: TGTGCCAGCACCCCACAAAACACTGAAGCTTTCTTT. Translated: CASTPQNTEAFF.